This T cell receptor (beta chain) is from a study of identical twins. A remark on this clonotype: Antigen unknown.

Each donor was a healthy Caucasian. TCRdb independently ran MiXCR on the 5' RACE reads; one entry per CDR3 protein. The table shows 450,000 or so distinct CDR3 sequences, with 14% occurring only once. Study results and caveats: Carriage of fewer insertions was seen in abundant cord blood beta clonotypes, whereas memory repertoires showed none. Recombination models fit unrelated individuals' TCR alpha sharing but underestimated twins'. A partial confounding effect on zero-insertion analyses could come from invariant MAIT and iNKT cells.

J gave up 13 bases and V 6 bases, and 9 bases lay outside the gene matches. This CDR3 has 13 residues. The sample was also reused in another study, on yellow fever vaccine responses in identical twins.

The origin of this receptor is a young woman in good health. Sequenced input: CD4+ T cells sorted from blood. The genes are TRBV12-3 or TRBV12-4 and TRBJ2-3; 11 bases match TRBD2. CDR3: CASSYPLAGVKYF. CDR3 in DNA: TGTGCCAGCAGCTACCCACTAGCGGGGGTAAAGTATTTT.